This TCR beta chain was observed in a study of T cells after yellow fever vaccination. About the research overall: Any fraction with a low cell number was prepared using SMART-Seq v4 Ultra Low Input. Study-wide results and caveats: The study noted that FACS-sorted repertoires could contain abundant clonotypes contaminating from the bulk population.

The CDR3 extends over 16 amino acids. Trimming removed 3 bases from V and 5 bases from J; junction bases left unmatched: 8. The germline CDR1 and CDR2 sequences are SGHDT and YYEEEE. About this clonotype: Its antigen remains unknown.

TCRdb re-called the 5' RACE reads through MiXCR, storing one row per CDR3 protein. The table includes about 430,000 distinct CDR3 sequences, under 20% detected once. The sequences come from PBMCs, collected before the yellow fever booster vaccination. The gene calls are TRBV5-6 and TRBJ2-3, with TRBD2 matching over 11 bases. This TCR was recovered from a man aged 18 to 30 who received the YFV17D yellow fever vaccine. CDR3 residues: CASSSMTSGAIDTQYF. The CDR3, as DNA: TGTGCCAGCAGCTCGATGACTAGCGGGGCAATAGATACGCAGTATTTT. The whole variable domain, filled in from reference TRBV5-6 and TRBJ2-3, reads DAGVTQSPTHLIKTRGQQVTLRCSPKSGHDTVSWYQQALGQGPQFIFQYYEEEERQRGNFPDRFSGHQFPNYSSELNVNALLLGDSALYLCASSSMTSGAIDTQYFGPGTRLTVL.